This TCR beta chain is drawn from a study of cytomegalovirus exposure and HLA in healthy donors. Study-level background: HLA-typed donors contributed around 85 million unique TCRs, which were held in an early data release. Study conclusions and caveats: Immune exposure information available was restricted to CMV serostatus. A previous analysis found most TCR beta V segments productive roughly 87% or roughly 30% of the time.

About this clone: What it recognizes is unknown.

Germline V CDR1 and CDR2: LNHNV, YYDKDF (reference sequence). This CDR3 contains 16 residues. The V end was cut by 1 base, the J end by 0 bases, with 10 bases between. With 60 Vbeta and 13 Jbeta primers, the PCR was carried out. The protocol was immunoSEQ multiplex PCR, while the TCRdb copy is restricted to in-frame clones and leaves out a portion. The table lists about 130,000 clones, around three quarters of them singletons. This chain uses TRBV15 with TRBJ1-5, with a possible D match to TRBD1 (5 bases). The receptor comes from a female donor in good health and CMV-seronegative. Source material: PBMCs. CDR3 coding DNA: TGTGCCACCAGCAGAGCAGGGTGGGGTAGCAATCAGCCCCAGCATTTT. This sequence encodes CATSRAGWGSNQPQHF.